This T cell receptor beta chain was documented in a study of T cell responses to AZD1222 COVID-19 vaccine. In germline, CDR1 is SGDLS, CDR2 YYNGEE. The CDR3 length is 16 residues. The V and J ends lost 3 bases and 0 bases respectively, with 13 bases between them. Comment on this clone: Its antigen remains unidentified.

Findings and caveats of the study: Females made up more of the donors, who were largely white British, and clonal diversity may have come out too low. Repertoires were sampled only after the peak T cell response. Researchers report vaccine-associated CD4 TCRs spanning spike, with dominance at 160-218 and 743-854.

Method: immunoSEQ multiplex PCR; TCRdb's copy keeps in-frame clones and lacks some. Of about 190,000 clones in the sample, around 87% were seen once. The chain employs TRBV9 and TRBJ2-4; possibly TRBD1 for D (7 bases). This clonotype was obtained from an adult in good health. The sequencing used peripheral blood, collected on day 0 of MenACWY control vaccination. CDR3 in amino acids: CASSAQGGLAKNIQYF. CDR3 in DNA: TGTGCCAGCAGCGCGCAGGGGGGACTAGCCAAAAACATTCAGTACTTC.